The source of this TCR beta chain is a study of cytomegalovirus exposure and HLA in healthy donors. Background on the study: Sequencing of some 190 million T cells in an earlier analysis found 90 million to 120 million unique TCR beta sequences. Findings of the study overall: Follow-up analysis found HLA locus-dependent TCR association rates, highest for DRB1 and lowest for HLA-C.

The J segment lost 0 bases and the V segment lost 3 bases, leaving 5 bases of the junction unmatched. The CDR3 extends over 16 amino acids. The germline CDR1 and CDR2 sequences are MGHRA and YSYEKL. 13 Jbeta primers and 60 Vbeta primers were used for the PCR. Assay used: immunoSEQ multiplex PCR; TCRdb lists only in-frame clones, some missing. The table includes roughly 80,000 clones, roughly 65% detected once. For this clone: Its antigen is unknown.

This TCR derives from a male donor in good health and CMV-seropositive. Sequenced input: PBMCs. The J gene is TRBJ2-1, the V gene TRBV4-1, with 7 bases identical to TRBD2. The CDR3 is CASSHDGTNSYNEQFF. CDR3 bases: TGCGCCAGCAGCCACGATGGGACTAACTCCTACAATGAGCAGTTCTTC.